The subject of this entry is one T cell receptor (beta chain). The data are from a study of blood T cell repertoires in COVID-19. Overall study: In each case, the material was cDNA or gDNA derived from T cells, B-cell-depleted T cells, or PBMCs.

As processed by the authors: Estimation of nucleated cell counts relied on the amplification of reference gene primers. Method: immunoSEQ multiplex PCR; TCRdb's copy keeps in-frame clones and lacks some. That table is the source of V, J and clone size, and D and trimming were worked out from the DNA. The sample lists 200,000 to 250,000 clones, 70% to 85% occurring once. Residents of 24 US areas, aged about 18 to 95 years, made up the participants. Clinical histories supplied by participants themselves formed the basis of cohort assignment. There are 15 residues in the CDR3. Losses at the gene ends were 3 bases for V and 2 bases for J; bases not matched to a gene: 2. CDR1 and CDR2 from the germline V gene are SGDLS and YYNGEE.

The rearrangement links TRBV9 to TRBJ2-6, with 7 positions matching TRBD1. The receptor was derived from a woman between 35 and 50 years old with acute COVID-19. The sequencing input was PBMCs or T cells enriched from blood (not recorded which). The CDR3 reads CASSAQGTGANVLTF. The CDR3 region has the DNA TGTGCCAGCAGCGCACAGGGGACTGGGGCCAACGTCCTGACTTTC.